Given below is one TCR beta chain in context. The PCR had 60 Vbeta and 13 Jbeta primers. The repertoire was sequenced with immunoSEQ multiplex PCR; TCRdb's copy has only in-frame clones and lacks some. Of some 120,000 clones detected, about 63% appear once; the ten largest clones hold 1.5% to 2%. This record comes from a study of cytomegalovirus exposure and HLA in healthy donors. From germline, CDR1 is LNHDA and CDR2 SQIVND (reference sequence). V was clipped by 2 bases and J by 1 base, with 12 bases between them. This CDR3 comprises 16 residues. Sequencing was done on a sample of PBMCs. This TCR came from a man younger than 45 in good health and CMV-seropositive. The chain carries TRBV19 and TRBJ2-1; D not resolved. Written as DNA, the CDR3 is TGTGCCAGTAGTATAACGGGTCGGCTATCCTACAATGAGCAGTTCTTC. This translates into CASSITGRLSYNEQFF.